The rows below give T cell receptor beta chains drawn from one sample of a study of graft-versus-host responses after intestinal transplantation. For these TCRs, the target antigens are not known. Profiled with immunoSEQ multiplex PCR; TCRdb holds only in-frame clones, not every one. The sample contains 90,000 or so clones, around 83% of which appear only once. The sample here was unstimulated CD4+ T cells sorted from spleen or lymph node cells, taken before intestinal transplant. The source of these receptors is a human donor who received an intestinal transplant. The CDR3 runs from the conserved cysteine through the conserved F or W. The order of the fields is D gene, V gene, J gene, CDR3 protein, CDR3 DNA. D genes are given only for firm matches.

.	TRBV7-8	TRBJ2-7	CASSFRGTAVSEQYF	TGTGCCAGCAGCTTCCGCGGGACAGCGGTATCCGAGCAGTACTTC
TRBD1	TRBV2	TRBJ1-1	CASRLGTAVMSTEAFF	TGTGCCAGCAGACTCGGGACAGCCGTTATGAGCACTGAAGCTTTCTTT
.	TRBV28	TRBJ1-1	CASSPLAGPSLEAFF	TGTGCCAGCAGTCCCCTCGCGGGGCCGTCTCTTGAAGCTTTCTTT
.	TRBV21-1	TRBJ2-7	CASSKTRGGIPYEQYF	TGTGCCAGCAGCAAGACAAGGGGGGGGATCCCCTACGAGCAGTACTTC
TRBD1	TRBV6-6	TRBJ2-4	CASSYPGQSKNIQYF	TGTGCCAGCAGTTACCCGGGACAGAGCAAAAACATTCAGTACTTC
TRBD1	TRBV5-1	TRBJ2-2	CASSGTGNTGELFF	TGCGCCAGCAGCGGGACAGGGAACACCGGGGAGCTGTTTTTT
TRBD2	TRBV7-3	TRBJ2-1	CASSDLAGGYNEQFF	TGTGCCAGCAGCGACCTAGCGGGAGGTTACAATGAGCAGTTCTTC
.	TRBV19	TRBJ1-2	CASIVTNGYGYTF	TGTGCCAGCATAGTAACGAACGGCTATGGCTACACCTTC
TRBD2	TRBV28	TRBJ2-2	CASSSPPGRGGTTGELFF	TGTGCCAGCAGTTCCCCTCCCGGGAGGGGGGGTACCACCGGGGAGCTGTTTTTT
TRBD2	TRBV28	TRBJ2-1	CASRATSGGTYNEQFF	TGTGCCAGCAGGGCCACTAGCGGAGGCACCTACAATGAGCAGTTCTTC
TRBD2	TRBV5-1	TRBJ2-1	CASSLLAGGLEQFF	TGCGCCAGCAGCTTGCTAGCGGGGGGTCTTGAGCAGTTCTTC
TRBD1	TRBV9	TRBJ1-5	CASSTGTGGNQPQHF	TGTGCCAGCAGCACCGGGACAGGCGGCAATCAGCCCCAGCATTTT
TRBD2	TRBV30	TRBJ2-2	CAGSGPNTGELFF	TGTGCCGGTAGCGGGCCGAACACCGGGGAGCTGTTTTTT
TRBD1	TRBV7-9	TRBJ2-7	CASSLMGQGTYEQYF	TGTGCCAGCAGCTTAATGGGACAGGGAACCTACGAGCAGTACTTC
.	TRBV30	TRBJ1-2	CACEGGALANYGYTF	TGTGCCTGCGAAGGAGGGGCACTTGCTAACTATGGCTACACCTTC
TRBD1	TRBV11-1	TRBJ2-7	CASSLGQGNYEQYF	TGTGCCAGCAGCTTAGGACAGGGCAACTACGAGCAGTACTTC